This entry lists 28 T cell receptor beta chains sequenced from one sample in a study of blood T cell repertoires in COVID-19. Repertoires were generated with immunoSEQ multiplex PCR, while TCRdb's copy carries only in-frame clones and drops some. This table holds around 180,000 clones, about 86% found once. The sequencing sample was made of peripheral blood. These receptor sequences come from a man aged 65-85 years with active or convalescent COVID-19.

The rearrangement links TRBV5-4 to TRBJ2-2, with D maybe TRBD2 (6 bases). Trimming removed 0 bases from V and 2 bases from J, with 14 bases in between. The CDR3 spans 17 residues. CDR1 and CDR2 (germline): SGHNT, YYREEE (reference sequence). CDR3 nucleotide sequence: TGTGCCAGCAGCTTGGGGGTTATGGGGACTAACACCGGGGAGCTGTTTTTT. It specifies CASSLGVMGTNTGELFF.

The chain joins TRBV2 to TRBJ1-1, with D tentatively TRBD1 (5 bases). The germline CDR1 and CDR2 sequences are SNHLY and FYNNEI. V was clipped by 4 bases and J by 5 bases, with 14 bases between them. The CDR3 runs 14 residues. The CDR3 here is CASSVGHGRTEAFF. In DNA, the CDR3 is TGTGCCAGCAGTGTAGGACACGGGAGGACTGAAGCTTTCTTT.

The chain couples TRBV19 to TRBJ1-2; D may be TRBD1 (6 bases). This CDR3 has 15 amino acids. Germline V gives CDR1 LNHDA, CDR2 SQIVND (reference sequence). The ends were cut back, 3 bases at V and 0 bases at J, with 11 bases in the middle. The CDR3: CASSIDRRPNYGYTF. The CDR3 DNA follows: TGTGCCAGTAGTATTGACAGGCGCCCTAACTATGGCTACACCTTC.

The chain has TRBV5-1 and TRBJ2-5, with 10 bases matching TRBD2. Germline lookup yields CDR1 SGHRS and CDR2 YFSETQ. The CDR3 totals 15 residues. Trimming took 2 bases from V and 5 from J; bases not matched to a gene: 6. DNA of the CDR3: TGCGCCAGCAGCTTAGATCCGGGACTAGCGGAGACCCAGTACTTC. It is translated as CASSLDPGLAETQYF.

The J gene is TRBJ1-2, the V gene TRBV28; possible D gene TRBD1, 5 bases. The V gene lost 10 bases and the J gene lost 5 bases, with 23 bases spanning the gap. This CDR3 is 15 amino acids long. CDR1 MDHEN and CDR2 SYDVKM come from the germline V gene. For the CDR3, the DNA is TGTGCCACGACCTTTTCCGGGGGGAGGAAGTATGGCTACACCTTC. Amino acid sequence: CATTFSGGRKYGYTF.

This rearrangement joins TRBV29-1 to TRBJ1-2; possibly TRBD1 for D (5 bases). Germline V gene lookup returns CDR1 SQVTM and CDR2 ANQGSEA. The V gene lost 4 bases and the J gene lost 6 bases, with 6 bases spanning the gap. CDR3 length: 10 residues. The CDR3 is CSVARDGYTF. In DNA, the CDR3 is TGCAGCGTTGCCAGGGATGGCTACACCTTC.

The gene calls are TRBV5-1 and TRBJ1-1; 7 bases fit TRBD1. The CDR3 spans 15 residues. The ends lost 5 bases at V and 2 bases at J; junction bases unmatched: 9. CDR1 is SGHRS, CDR2 YFSETQ, per germline. CDR3 DNA: TGCGCCAGCAGGCCCCTAGCAGGGGGAAACACTGAAGCTTTCTTT. Translation: CASRPLAGGNTEAFF.

This clone was counted only a few times. The gene calls are TRBV6-5 and TRBJ2-7; 7 nucleotides match TRBD2. Looked up from germline, CDR1 is MNHEY and CDR2 is SVGAGI. The CDR3 contains 14 residues. V gave up 7 bases and J gave up 1 base; unmatched junction bases: 7. As DNA, the CDR3 is TGTGCCAGCATCGACCCGGGGGGTTCCTACGAGCAGTACTTC. Translating it yields CASIDPGGSYEQYF.

The V call is TRBV5-4, the J call TRBJ2-3; D not certain. The germline V and J ends were trimmed by 2 bases and 0 bases, with 10 bases remaining between them. The CDR3 runs to 15 residues. Per germline, CDR1 SGHNT and CDR2 YYREEE (reference sequence). CDR3: CASSLRLVSTDTQYF. CDR3 DNA sequence: TGTGCCAGCAGCTTAAGGCTAGTGAGCACAGATACGCAGTATTTT.

The chain has TRBV6-2 or TRBV6-3 and TRBJ1-2; D unclear. The CDR3 is made up of 15 amino acids. The V and J ends lost 0 bases and 3 bases respectively, with 11 bases between them. Looked up from germline, CDR1 is MNHEY and CDR2 is SVGEGT. The chain's CDR3 is CASSYSKTFDYGYTF. CDR3 bases: TGTGCCAGCAGTTACTCGAAGACATTTGACTATGGCTACACCTTC.

This chain links TRBV27 with TRBJ2-3; a possible D gene is TRBD2 (6 bases). The V end lost 1 base, the J end lost 3 bases, and 11 bases lay between the germline ends. Germline V gene data show CDR1 as MNHEY and CDR2 as SMNVEV (reference sequence). This CDR3 has 15 residues. CDR3 in amino acids: CASSLWGRRTDTQYF. The CDR3 DNA follows: TGTGCCAGCAGTTTATGGGGGAGGCGTACAGATACGCAGTATTTT.

V gene TRBV4-1 combines with J gene TRBJ2-5, with 8 bases that match TRBD2. The CDR3 sequence is 16 residues long. Germline CDR1 reads MGHRA; CDR2 reads YSYEKL. J gave up 5 bases and V 4 bases, and 12 bases lay outside the gene matches. The CDR3 DNA is TGCGCCAGCAGCCGCGTGGGCCTAGGCGGGGGGGAGACCCAGTACTTC. Translating it yields CASSRVGLGGGETQYF.

The genes are TRBV28 and TRBJ2-3, with 14 bases identical to TRBD2. The CDR3 is made up of 16 amino acids. J was trimmed by 5 bases and V by 6 bases; bases with no gene match: 7. Germline V lookup: CDR1 MDHEN, CDR2 SYDVKM. CDR3 in amino acids: CASSRLAGGPKDTQYF. The CDR3 nucleotides read TGTGCCAGCAGCCGACTAGCGGGAGGGCCCAAAGATACGCAGTATTTT.

V and J are TRBV20-1 and TRBJ1-1; TRBD1 agrees at 8 bases. With V trimmed by 5 bases and J by 8 bases, 4 bases remained unmatched. Germline V lookup: CDR1 DFQATT, CDR2 SNEGSKA (reference sequence). The CDR3 spans 11 residues. Here the CDR3 reads CSAFRQGEAFF. CDR3 coding DNA: TGCAGTGCTTTTCGACAGGGGGAAGCTTTCTTT.

The CDR3 region is CSVTTPGQGNNEQFF. CDR3 nucleotide sequence: TGCAGCGTTACTACACCGGGACAGGGGAACAATGAGCAGTTCTTC. The genes are TRBV29-1 and TRBJ2-1; 10 nucleotides match TRBD1. The CDR3 has 15 amino acids. Germline V gene data show CDR1 as SQVTM and CDR2 as ANQGSEA. Trimming cost V 5 bases and J 5 bases; bases outside gene matches: 9.

DNA for the CDR3: TGTGCCAGCAGCCAAGCCCGGGTCGACTCTGAAGCTTTCTTT. Translation: CASSQARVDSEAFF. The chain has TRBV3-1 (or the pseudogene TRBV3-2) and TRBJ1-1; D is undetermined. This CDR3 has 14 residues. Per germline, CDR1 LGHDT and CDR2 YNNKEL (reference sequence). The V and J ends lost 1 base and 6 bases respectively, with 12 bases between them.

This CDR3 reads CASSFPRGYTDTQYF. CDR3 nucleotides: TGTGCCAGCAGCTTTCCCAGGGGTTACACAGATACGCAGTATTTT. V gene TRBV7-8 combines with J gene TRBJ2-3; maybe TRBD1 (6 bases). The V end was cut by 3 bases, the J end by 2 bases, with 12 bases between. The germline gives CDR1 SGHVS, CDR2 FQNEAQ. The CDR3 is 15 amino acids.

The chain uses TRBV20-1 and TRBJ2-7, with no clear D. CDR1 DFQATT and CDR2 SNEGSKA come from the germline V gene (reference sequence). With 4 bases removed from V and 6 bases from J, the gap between germline ends came to 10 bases. This CDR3 spans 11 amino acids. In DNA form, the CDR3 reads TGCAGTGCTAACCGAATCGGCGAGCAGTACTTC. This gives the protein CSANRIGEQYF.

The chain combines TRBV9 with TRBJ2-3; 11 bases map to TRBD2. V was pared by 0 bases and J by 4 bases, with 10 bases of the junction left unmatched. CDR1 and CDR2 from the germline V gene are SGDLS and YYNGEE. The CDR3 has 18 residues. CDR3 protein: CASSVAGSSGRTSDTQYF. CDR3 coding DNA: TGTGCCAGCAGCGTAGCTGGGTCTAGCGGGAGGACCTCAGATACGCAGTATTTT.

CDR3 protein: CASSARDISNQPQHF. The DNA for the CDR3 is TGTGCCAGCTCAGCGAGGGACATTAGCAATCAGCCCCAGCATTTT. The chain couples TRBV18 to TRBJ1-5; maybe TRBD1 (6 bases). The CDR3 is 15 amino acids. Germline CDR1 KGHSH, CDR2 LQKENI. V lost 5 bases and J 0 bases, leaving 11 bases between the germline ends.

This clone was seen just once. This chain joins TRBV27 and TRBJ2-7; D call uncertain. V was shortened by 0 bases and J by 2 bases, with 11 bases between the two germline ends. The CDR3 sequence is 15 residues long. Germline V CDR1 and CDR2: MNHEY, SMNVEV (reference sequence). DNA for the CDR3: TGTGCCAGCAGTTTATCCGCAGGATGGGCCTACGAGCAGTACTTC. It translates to CASSLSAGWAYEQYF.

The chain uses TRBV6-5 and TRBJ2-2, with D uncertain. CDR3 length equals 15 residues. Germline CDR1 MNHEY, CDR2 SVGAGI. V shed 5 bases and J shed 1 base, with 11 bases lying between them. The DNA of the CDR3 is TGTGCCAGCAGTCACGACGGGTTGAACACCGGGGAGCTGTTTTTT. This sequence encodes CASSHDGLNTGELFF.

The rearrangement links TRBV7-3 to TRBJ1-5; D call uncertain. V lost 4 bases to trimming and J lost 6 bases, with 16 bases between them. Germline V gives CDR1 SGHTA, CDR2 FQGTGA. CDR3 size: 15 residues. The chain's CDR3 is CASSSEPGKAQPQHF. CDR3 coding DNA: TGTGCCAGCAGCTCCGAGCCGGGGAAGGCTCAGCCCCAGCATTTT.

This rearrangement joins TRBV6-6 to TRBJ1-2, with D tentatively TRBD1 (5 bases). Germline loops: CDR1 MNHNY, CDR2 SVGAGI (reference sequence). V lost 2 bases and J 8 bases, leaving 9 bases between the germline ends. The CDR3 spans 12 residues. This CDR3 reads CASSYPREGYTF. In nucleotides, the CDR3 is TGTGCCAGCAGTTACCCCAGGGAAGGCTACACCTTC.

The genes are TRBV3-1 (or the pseudogene TRBV3-2) and TRBJ2-7; possibly TRBD1 for D (6 bases). The CDR3 extends over 13 amino acids. Germline CDR1 and CDR2: LGHDT and YNNKEL (reference sequence). Trimming shortened V by 4 bases and J by 4 bases, and 11 bases separated the two germline ends. The CDR3 spells CASSLSGTYEQYF. The CDR3 DNA reads TGTGCCAGCAGCCTCTCCGGGACATACGAGCAGTACTTC.

The chain joins TRBV5-1 to TRBJ1-1; 7 nucleotides align to TRBD1. Trimming at V came to 4 bases and at J to 0 bases, leaving 6 bases not matched to a gene. Germline CDR1 SGHRS, CDR2 YFSETQ. The CDR3 loop spans 15 amino acids. For the CDR3, the DNA is TGCGCCAGCAGCCTGGATAGGGGGCTGAACACTGAAGCTTTCTTT. Translated: CASSLDRGLNTEAFF.

The rearrangement joins TRBV2 to TRBJ2-1, with D hard to call. Looked up from germline, CDR1 is SNHLY and CDR2 is FYNNEI. The CDR3 has 15 residues. The V end was cut by 3 bases, the J end by 0 bases, with 9 bases between. The CDR3 bases are TGTGCCAGCAGTGATGGAGTTGACTCCTACAATGAGCAGTTCTTC. Its translation is CASSDGVDSYNEQFF. The variable domain in full, completed from reference TRBV2 and TRBJ2-1, reads EPEVTQTPSHQVTQMGQEVILRCVPISNHLYFYWYRQILGQKVEFLVSFYNNEISEKSEIFDDQFSVERPDGSNFTLKIRSTKLEDSAMYFCASSDGVDSYNEQFFGPGTRLTVL.

The genes are TRBV29-1 and TRBJ2-3; maybe TRBD1 (5 bases). CDR3 size: 14 residues. V was pared by 5 bases and J by 2 bases, with 14 bases between. Germline values: CDR1 SQVTM, CDR2 ANQGSEA. CDR3 sequence: CSVRKGIYTDTQYF. The CDR3 DNA sequence: TGCAGCGTTCGTAAGGGGATCTACACAGATACGCAGTATTTT.